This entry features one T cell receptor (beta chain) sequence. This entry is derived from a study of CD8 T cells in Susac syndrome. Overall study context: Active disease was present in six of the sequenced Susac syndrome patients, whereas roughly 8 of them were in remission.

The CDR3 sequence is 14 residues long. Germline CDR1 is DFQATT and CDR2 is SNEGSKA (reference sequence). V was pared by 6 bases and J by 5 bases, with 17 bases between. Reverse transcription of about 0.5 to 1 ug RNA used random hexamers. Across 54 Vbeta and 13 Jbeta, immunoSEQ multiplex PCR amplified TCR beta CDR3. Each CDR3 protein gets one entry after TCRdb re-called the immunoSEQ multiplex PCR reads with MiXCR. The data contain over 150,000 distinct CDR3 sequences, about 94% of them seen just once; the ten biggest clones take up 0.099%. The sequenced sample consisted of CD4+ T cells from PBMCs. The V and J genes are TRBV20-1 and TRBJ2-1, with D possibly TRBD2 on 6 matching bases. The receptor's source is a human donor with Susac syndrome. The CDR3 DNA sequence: TGCAGTGCCGAAAAGTGGGGGGTCGACAATGAGCAGTTCTTC. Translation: CSAEKWGVDNEQFF.